The 12 T cell receptor beta chains reported below all come from one sample, sequenced in a study of T cell responses to AZD1222 COVID-19 vaccine. The table came from immunoSEQ multiplex PCR; TCRdb's copy has only in-frame clones and leaves some out. Among more than 150,000 clones listed, around 90% were seen once. The sequencing here drew on peripheral blood, taken on day 0 of AZD1222 vaccination. The receptor set was obtained from an adult in good health.

The rearrangement links TRBV18 to TRBJ1-5, with D unclear. Per germline, CDR1 KGHSH and CDR2 LQKENI. V gave up 3 bases and J gave up 1 base, with 4 bases separating them. The CDR3 contains 13 residues. This CDR3 reads CASSPDSNQPQHF. CDR3 nucleotides: TGTGCCAGCTCACCGGACAGCAATCAGCCCCAGCATTTT.

The chain carries TRBV10-1 and TRBJ1-2; D is perhaps TRBD1 (6 bases). Germline values: CDR1 WNHNN, CDR2 SYGVQD (reference sequence). V lost 5 bases, J lost 2 bases, and 9 bases lay in between. This CDR3 comprises 13 residues. The CDR3 DNA follows: TGCGCCAGCAGTCGGGACACCAACTATGGCTACACCTTC. It specifies CASSRDTNYGYTF.

V usage is TRBV19 and J usage is TRBJ1-1; 8 bases map to TRBD1. V lost 5 bases, J lost 6 bases, and 5 bases stayed unmatched. The CDR3 contains 13 residues. CDR1 and CDR2 (germline): LNHDA, SQIVND (reference sequence). CDR3 region: CASSPRTGSEAFF. CDR3 coding DNA: TGTGCCAGTAGTCCCCGGACAGGGTCTGAAGCTTTCTTT.

Concerning this clone itself: A junction end diverges from the germline sequence, so it may reflect a read error. The chain couples TRBV7-7 to TRBJ2-5; no firm D call. From germline, CDR1 is SSHAT and CDR2 FNYEAQ (reference sequence). The CDR3 totals 14 residues. CDR3 bases: TGTGCTAGCAGCTTCGGGTCAGGCCAAGAGACCCAGTACTTC. Its translation: CASSFGSGQETQYF.

This clone has only one observation. The rearrangement links TRBV11-2 to TRBJ1-2, with D unclear. This CDR3 has 14 amino acids. Germline V CDR1 and CDR2: SGHAT, FQNNGV. V was trimmed by 5 bases and J by 4 bases, leaving 14 bases between them. The CDR3 region is CASSTSKKGYGYTF. The CDR3 DNA reads TGTGCCAGCAGCACCTCTAAGAAAGGCTATGGCTACACCTTC.

The chain uses TRBV27 and TRBJ1-2, with D uncertain. The germline V gene has CDR1 MNHEY and CDR2 SMNVEV (reference sequence). The CDR3 loop spans 18 amino acids. The V gene lost 5 bases and the J gene lost 0 bases, with 22 bases spanning the gap. DNA for the CDR3: TGTGCCAGCAGTCCCCTGTCCCTTGAGGGTAGAGCTAACTATGGCTACACCTTC. Its protein product is CASSPLSLEGRANYGYTF.

This rearrangement joins TRBV15 to TRBJ1-1; D gene uncertain. Trimming took 0 bases from V and 7 from J, leaving 12 bases between them. Germline V gene sequence: CDR1 LNHNV, CDR2 YYDKDF (reference sequence). CDR3 length: 14 amino acids. The CDR3 here is CATSRDAGYSEAFF. CDR3 bases: TGTGCCACCAGCAGAGATGCTGGTTACAGTGAAGCTTTCTTT.

V gene TRBV6-5 combines with J gene TRBJ1-1, with D possibly matching TRBD1 (5 bases). The CDR3 has 13 residues. Germline V CDR1 and CDR2: MNHEY, SVGAGI. With 6 bases removed from V and 4 bases from J, the gap between germline ends came to 12 bases. CDR3 bases: TGTGCCAGCAGCTGGTCCCAGGGCACTGAAGCTTTCTTT. It encodes CASSWSQGTEAFF.

This clone was observed once. This chain joins TRBV18 and TRBJ2-3; 7 bases fit TRBD1. Trimming at V came to 3 bases and at J to 1 base, leaving 1 base not matched to a gene. There are 14 residues in the CDR3. Germline V gene sequence: CDR1 KGHSH, CDR2 LQKENI. CDR3 nucleotide sequence: TGTGCCAGCTCACCTGGACAGGGCACAGATACGCAGTATTTT. Encoded protein: CASSPGQGTDTQYF.

V is TRBV5-1 and J is TRBJ2-7, with D possibly called TRBD1 or TRBD2 (5 bases each). The CDR3 consists of 12 residues. Germline lookup yields CDR1 SGHRS and CDR2 YFSETQ. V was shortened by 2 bases and J by 7 bases, with 10 bases between the two germline ends. CDR3 in DNA: TGCGCCAGCAGCTTCACGGGGCGGGAGCAGTACTTC. Residues: CASSFTGREQYF.

This rearrangement joins TRBV19 to TRBJ1-4, with D unresolved. Trimming shortened V by 3 bases and J by 6 bases, and 11 bases separated the two germline ends. The CDR3 is 14 residues long. Germline assignment: CDR1 LNHDA and CDR2 SQIVND (reference sequence). Here the CDR3 reads CASSIFQDYEKLFF. In DNA, the CDR3 is TGTGCCAGTAGTATCTTCCAGGATTATGAAAAACTGTTTTTT.

This chain links TRBV7-2 with TRBJ1-5; possibly TRBD1 for D (6 bases). The CDR3 runs to 16 residues. Germline V CDR1 and CDR2: SGHTA, FQGNSA. Trimming cost V 5 bases and J 2 bases, with 16 bases left between them. The chain's CDR3 is CASSPAGPGGNQPQHF. DNA of the CDR3: TGTGCCAGCAGCCCAGCGGGCCCAGGGGGCAATCAGCCCCAGCATTTT.